This T cell receptor (beta chain) was captured in a study of early T cells in non-severe SARS-CoV-2 infection. This CDR3 is 14 amino acids long. Looked up from germline, CDR1 is MNHEY and CDR2 is SMNVEV (reference sequence). Trimming pared 7 bases from V and 4 bases from J, leaving 15 bases between. This clonotype was recorded at least ten times. Its matching antigen is unknown. TCRdb re-analysed the 5' RACE reads in MiXCR, keeping a single row per CDR3 protein. Of 35,000 to 50,000 distinct CDR3 sequences detected, about 7% appear once; the ten largest clones hold approximately 5%. Study results and limitations: Sequences matched to VDJdb favored anti-spike CD8 responses, while private and CD4 specificities were missed.

The sample consisted of whole blood. The TCR was taken from an adult who was a healthcare worker with PCR-confirmed SARS-CoV-2 infection or an uninfected control (not recorded which). V is TRBV27 and J is TRBJ2-3; D possibly corresponds to TRBD1 (6 bases). CDR3 sequence (DNA): TGTGCCAGCACCAGGACAGAGGAGCCAGATACGCAGTATTTT. This encodes CASTRTEEPDTQYF.